This T cell receptor beta chain was identified in a study of blood T cell repertoires in COVID-19. Across the whole study: COVID-19 samples from acute and convalescent phases originated in the United States, Italy and Spain. T cells, B-cell-depleted T cells, or PBMCs supplied cDNA or gDNA.

The CDR3 length is 13 residues. The germline V gene encodes CDR1 SEHNR and CDR2 FQNEAQ (reference sequence). V lost 5 bases and J lost 5, with 10 bases in between. Original handling: Amplification with reference gene primers provided the estimates of nucleated cell counts. Data came from immunoSEQ multiplex PCR; TCRdb stores just in-frame clones and leaves some out. Clonal size and the V and J genes are those of that table, whereas D and trimming came from the DNA. Of roughly 97,000 clones in the sample, approximately 87% are singletons; the top ten hold 15% to 20%. This TCR came from a human donor in a cohort sampled during active COVID-19. Sequencing input: peripheral blood. This chain uses TRBV7-9 with TRBJ2-1; D call uncertain. DNA of the CDR3: TGTGCCAGCAGCATTACTGAGAACAATGAGCAGTTCTTC. This encodes CASSITENNEQFF.